The clone carrying this TCR beta chain was seen many times. Its antigen is unidentified. The record originates from a study of response to subunit inactivated influenza vaccine. Germline V lookup: CDR1 ENHRY, CDR2 SYGVKD. V lost 7 bases to trimming and J lost 5 bases; unmatched junction nucleotides: 1. The CDR3 is 13 amino acids. TCRdb re-called the RT-PCR reads with MiXCR, one entry per CDR3 protein. The data show about half a million distinct CDR3 sequences, 6.5% to 8% seen once. Study-wide results and limits: The study's authors posited that every seasonal influenza vaccination enlists few new T cells.

The J gene is TRBJ2-3, the V gene TRBV10-3, with 12 bases matching TRBD2. The sequencing used PBMCs from blood, collected around 25 months after vaccination. The TCR comes from a man aged 50 to 69 who received an inactivated influenza vaccine. The CDR3 here is CAIKTSGGDTQYF. The CDR3 region has the DNA TGTGCCATCAAGACTAGCGGGGGAGATACGCAGTATTTT.